This T cell receptor (beta chain) appears in the sequencing data of a study of T-cell reconstitution after alpha-beta-depleted transplantation in children. For TCRbeta, the library was prepared with unique molecular identifiers. TCRdb independently ran MiXCR on the PCR reads; one entry per CDR3 protein. The sample holds approximately 500,000 distinct CDR3 sequences, over 9.5% seen once. General study findings and limits: Several patients had high TCRbeta diversity at day 60; it came from surviving recipient T cells and thymic progenitors. Several hundred expanded graft clones reportedly gave rise to the alpha-beta T cells present about two months after transplant. By one year post-transplant, T-cell counts and diversity largely arose from T cells that were newly produced.

This clonotype was counted many times. Its cognate antigen is unknown. This sequence originates from a child aged 2 to 15 with inherited bone marrow failure, due to receive a stem cell transplant. The sample consisted of PBMCs, taken before TCRalphabeta/CD19-depleted stem cell transplant.

The CDR3 region is CASRRLAGGPTGELFF. For the CDR3, the DNA is TGTGCCAGCAGACGACTAGCGGGAGGCCCCACCGGGGAGCTGTTTTTT. The chain is built from TRBV12-3 or TRBV12-4 and TRBJ2-2; 13 positions match TRBD2. This CDR3 contains 16 residues. Trimming at V came to 6 bases and at J to 4 bases, leaving 5 bases not matched to a gene.